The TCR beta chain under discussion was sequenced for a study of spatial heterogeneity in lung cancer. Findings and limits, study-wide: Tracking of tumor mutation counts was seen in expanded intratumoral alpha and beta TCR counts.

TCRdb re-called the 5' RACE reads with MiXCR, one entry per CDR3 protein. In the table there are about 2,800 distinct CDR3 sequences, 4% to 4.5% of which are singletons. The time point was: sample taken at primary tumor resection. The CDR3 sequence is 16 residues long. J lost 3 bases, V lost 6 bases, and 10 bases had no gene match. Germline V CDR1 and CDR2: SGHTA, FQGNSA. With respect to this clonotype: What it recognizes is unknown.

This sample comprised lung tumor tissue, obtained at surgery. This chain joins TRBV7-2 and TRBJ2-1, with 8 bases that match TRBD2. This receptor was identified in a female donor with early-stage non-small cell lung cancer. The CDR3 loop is CASRTMAGGHYNEQFF. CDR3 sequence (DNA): TGTGCCAGCAGGACGATGGCGGGAGGCCACTACAATGAGCAGTTCTTC. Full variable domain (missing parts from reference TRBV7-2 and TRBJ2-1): GAGVSQSPSNKVTEKGKDVELRCDPISGHTALYWYRQSLGQGLEFLIYFQGNSAPDKSGLPSDRFSAERTGGSVSTLTIQRTQQEDSAVYLCASRTMAGGHYNEQFFGPGTRLTVL.